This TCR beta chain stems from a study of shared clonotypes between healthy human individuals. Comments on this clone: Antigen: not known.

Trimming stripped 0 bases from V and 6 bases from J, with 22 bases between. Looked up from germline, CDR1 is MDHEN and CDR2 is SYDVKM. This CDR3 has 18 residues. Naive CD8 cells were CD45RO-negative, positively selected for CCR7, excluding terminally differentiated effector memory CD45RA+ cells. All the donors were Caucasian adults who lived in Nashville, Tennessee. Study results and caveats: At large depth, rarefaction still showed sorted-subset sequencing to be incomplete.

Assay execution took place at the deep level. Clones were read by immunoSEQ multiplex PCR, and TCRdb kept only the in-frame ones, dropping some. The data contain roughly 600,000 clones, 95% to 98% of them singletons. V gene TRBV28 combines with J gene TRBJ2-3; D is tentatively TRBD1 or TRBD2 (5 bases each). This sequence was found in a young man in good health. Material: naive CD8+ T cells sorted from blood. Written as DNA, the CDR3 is TGTGCCAGCAGTTTATGGGGGACGTCCGGGTCCATTACGGATACGCAGTATTTT. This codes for CASSLWGTSGSITDTQYF.